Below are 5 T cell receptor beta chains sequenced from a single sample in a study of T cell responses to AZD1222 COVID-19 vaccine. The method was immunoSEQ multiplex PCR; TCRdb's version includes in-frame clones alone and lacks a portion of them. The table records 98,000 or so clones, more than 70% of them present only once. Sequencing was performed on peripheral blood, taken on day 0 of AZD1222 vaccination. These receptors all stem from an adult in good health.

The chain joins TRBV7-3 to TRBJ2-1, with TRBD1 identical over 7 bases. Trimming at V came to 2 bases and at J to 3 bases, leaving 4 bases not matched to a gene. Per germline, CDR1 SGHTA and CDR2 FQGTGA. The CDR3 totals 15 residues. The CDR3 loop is CASSLGAGGYNEQFF. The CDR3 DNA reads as TGTGCCAGCAGCTTAGGGGCAGGGGGCTACAATGAGCAGTTCTTC.

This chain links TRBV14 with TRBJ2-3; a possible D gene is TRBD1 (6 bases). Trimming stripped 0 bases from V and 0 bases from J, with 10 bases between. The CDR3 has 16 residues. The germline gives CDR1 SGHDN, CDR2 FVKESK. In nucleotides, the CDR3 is TGTGCCAGCAGCCAAGATTTCGACAGGAGCACAGATACGCAGTATTTT. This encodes CASSQDFDRSTDTQYF. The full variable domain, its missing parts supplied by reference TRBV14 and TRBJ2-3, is EAGVTQFPSHSVIEKGQTVTLRCDPISGHDNLYWYRRVMGKEIKFLLHFVKESKQDESGMPNNRFLAERTGGTYSTLKVQPAELEDSGVYFCASSQDFDRSTDTQYFGPGTRLTVL.

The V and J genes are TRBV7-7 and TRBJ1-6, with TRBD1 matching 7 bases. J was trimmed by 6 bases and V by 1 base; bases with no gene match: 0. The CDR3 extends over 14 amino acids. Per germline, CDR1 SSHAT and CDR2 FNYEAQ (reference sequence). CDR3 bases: TGTGCCAGCAGCTTAGGGACAGGTAATTCACCCCTCCACTTT. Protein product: CASSLGTGNSPLHF.

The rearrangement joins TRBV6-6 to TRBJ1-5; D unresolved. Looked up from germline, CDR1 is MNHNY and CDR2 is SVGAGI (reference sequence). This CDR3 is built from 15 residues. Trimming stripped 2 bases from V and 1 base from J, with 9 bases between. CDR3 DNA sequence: TGTGCCAGCAGTTACGGGGAGGCCAGCAATCAGCCCCAGCATTTT. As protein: CASSYGEASNQPQHF.

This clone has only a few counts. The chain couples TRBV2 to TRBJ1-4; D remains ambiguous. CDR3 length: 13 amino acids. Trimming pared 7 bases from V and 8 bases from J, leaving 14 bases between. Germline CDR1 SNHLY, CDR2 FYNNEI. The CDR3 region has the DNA TGTGCCAGCATCGGGCCTGAAGGGGAAAAACTGTTTTTT. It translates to CASIGPEGEKLFF.